Shown below are 25 T cell receptor beta chains from a single sample sequenced in a study of blood T cell repertoires in COVID-19. Method: immunoSEQ multiplex PCR; TCRdb's copy keeps in-frame clones and lacks some. The table shows about 300,000 clones, with over 85% occurring only once. Source material: peripheral blood. Receptor source: a woman in her 30s with COVID-19, enrolled during active disease.

The chain links TRBV6-2 or TRBV6-3 to TRBJ2-3; TRBD1 might be the D (5 bases). Trimming cost V 6 bases and J 8 bases, with 18 bases left between them. Germline CDR1 MNHEY, CDR2 SVGEGT. CDR3 length: 14 amino acids. This CDR3 reads CASSSQGPRSTQYF. The CDR3, as DNA: TGTGCCAGCAGCTCCCAGGGCCCCAGGAGTACGCAGTATTTT.

Written as DNA, the CDR3 is TGCGCCAGCAGTCACCCCGGGACAGGGCCGAACACTGAAGCTTTCTTT. It encodes CASSHPGTGPNTEAFF. The chain combines TRBV23-1 with TRBJ1-1, with 9 positions matching TRBD1. TRBV23-1 is assigned to the ORF class and has an uncertain function. The CDR3 totals 16 residues. The V and J ends lost 3 bases and 1 base, in that order; junction bases with no gene match: 6.

The chain combines TRBV19 with TRBJ1-4; a possible D gene is TRBD1 (6 bases). The CDR3 runs to 15 residues. Germline V gives CDR1 LNHDA, CDR2 SQIVND (reference sequence). Trimming cost V 4 bases and J 8 bases, with 17 bases left between them. CDR3 nucleotides: TGTGCCAGTAGTACACCTAGAGGGGGAACCGAAAAACTGTTTTTT. Translated, it gives CASSTPRGGTEKLFF.

The rearrangement joins TRBV6-5 to TRBJ1-1, with 12 bases aligning to TRBD1. V was pared by 4 bases and J by 10 bases, with 10 bases of the junction left unmatched. Germline V CDR1 and CDR2: MNHEY, SVGAGI. This CDR3 contains 15 residues. CDR3 nucleotides: TGTGCCAGCAGTTTTTCCGGGACAGGGGGCGGTGGAGCTTTCTTT. It codes for CASSFSGTGGGGAFF.

The genes are TRBV19 and TRBJ1-2; 7 positions match TRBD1. The germline gives CDR1 LNHDA, CDR2 SQIVND (reference sequence). After removal of 8 bases from V and 4 bases from J, the junction contained 7 bases not matched to a gene. This CDR3 region has 13 residues. CDR3 residues: CASRDRLFYGYTF. The CDR3 nucleotides are TGTGCCAGTCGGGACAGACTTTTCTATGGCTACACCTTC.

This chain connects TRBV5-4 to TRBJ1-2, with 12 bases matching TRBD1. V dropped 5 bases and J dropped 7; count of bases not matched to a gene: 9. Germline V gene data show CDR1 as SGHNT and CDR2 as YYREEE (reference sequence). This CDR3 has 15 residues. In nucleotides, the CDR3 is TGTGCCAGCAGGGGGCAGGGACAGGGGGCGCCTGGCTACACCTTC. This encodes CASRGQGQGAPGYTF.

The genes are TRBV3-1 (or the pseudogene TRBV3-2) and TRBJ1-2, with 7 bases matching TRBD1. CDR3 size: 15 residues. The V segment lost 0 bases and the J segment 6 bases; nucleotides outside the gene matches: 7. CDR1 and CDR2 (germline): LGHDT, YNNKEL (reference sequence). The CDR3 coding sequence is TGTGCCAGCAGCCAAGATCGGGACAGCATCAATGGCTACACCTTC. Encoded protein: CASSQDRDSINGYTF.

The chain links TRBV6-5 to TRBJ2-3; tentative D call: TRBD2 (7 bases). Germline V gives CDR1 MNHEY, CDR2 SVGAGI. This CDR3 is built from 12 residues. The germline V and J ends were trimmed by 6 bases and 11 bases, with 15 bases remaining between them. This CDR3 is CASSQRGGEQYF. The CDR3 DNA reads TGTGCCAGCAGCCAAAGGGGGGGGGAGCAGTATTTT.

This chain joins TRBV7-2 and TRBJ2-5; the D gene is possibly TRBD2 (7 bases). CDR1 and CDR2 (germline): SGHTA, FQGNSA. This CDR3 has 14 amino acids. With 8 bases removed from V and 1 base from J, the gap between germline ends came to 14 bases. Here the CDR3 DNA reads TGTGCCAGCGAGAGGGGGGGCCGCCAAGAGACCCAGTACTTC. Its protein product is CASERGGRQETQYF.

This clone was observed a few times. V is TRBV9 and J is TRBJ1-2; 9 bases line up with TRBD1. The CDR3 extends over 16 amino acids. The junction had 12 bases not matched to a gene; V was cut back by 3 bases and J by 6 bases. Germline V gives CDR1 SGDLS, CDR2 YYNGEE. The CDR3 here is CASSDTRDRALDGYTF. In nucleotides, the CDR3 is TGTGCCAGCAGCGACACTCGGGACAGGGCTCTGGATGGCTACACCTTC.

The chain has TRBV5-6 and TRBJ1-2, with a possible D match to TRBD1 (6 bases). Trimming pared 2 bases from V and 6 bases from J, leaving 11 bases between. Per germline, CDR1 SGHDT and CDR2 YYEEEE. CDR3 length: 13 residues. CDR3 protein: CASSLGQMDGYTF. The CDR3 DNA is TGTGCCAGCAGCTTAGGACAGATGGATGGCTACACCTTC.

The gene calls are TRBV5-8 and TRBJ2-2, with 8 bases matching TRBD2. This CDR3 region has 15 residues. The junction had 5 bases not matched to a gene; V was cut back by 2 bases and J by 5 bases. The germline V gene has CDR1 SGHTS and CDR2 YDEGEE. This CDR3 is CASSFGTSDTGELFF. The CDR3 DNA sequence: TGTGCCAGCAGCTTTGGGACTAGTGATACCGGGGAGCTGTTTTTT.

The chain uses TRBV5-6 and TRBJ1-3, with D possibly being TRBD1 (5 bases). Per the germline V gene, CDR1 is SGHDT and CDR2 is YYEEEE. This CDR3 has 14 amino acids. V was clipped by 1 base and J by 4 bases, with 9 bases between them. The CDR3 region is CASSLRGTGNTIYF. The CDR3 DNA sequence: TGTGCCAGCAGCTTGAGGGGTACCGGAAACACCATATATTTT.

This chain links TRBV19 with TRBJ2-1; weak D call: TRBD1 (6 bases). Trimming pared 4 bases from V and 0 bases from J, leaving 13 bases between. Germline CDR1 reads LNHDA; CDR2 reads SQIVND (reference sequence). The CDR3 runs 16 residues. The CDR3 loop is CASSTLGHLSYNEQFF. The DNA of the CDR3 is TGTGCCAGTAGTACCCTGGGACACCTCTCCTACAATGAGCAGTTCTTC.

The rearrangement uses TRBV6-5 and TRBJ2-7; TRBD2 matches at 8 bases. J was trimmed by 3 bases and V by 3 bases; bases with no gene match: 7. The CDR3 has 15 amino acids. Germline V lookup: CDR1 MNHEY, CDR2 SVGAGI. CDR3 in DNA: TGTGCCAGCAGTTATCCCGCGGGGGGTCTCTACGAGCAGTACTTC. Residues: CASSYPAGGLYEQYF.

The chain joins TRBV2 to TRBJ1-2; D is possibly TRBD1 (6 bases). The V end was cut by 4 bases, the J end by 7 bases, with 13 bases between. Germline V gene lookup returns CDR1 SNHLY and CDR2 FYNNEI. This CDR3 is built from 13 residues. CDR3 coding DNA: TGTGCCAGCAGTGCCACAGGGACCGCTGGCTACACCTTC. Translation: CASSATGTAGYTF.

This chain connects TRBV4-1 to TRBJ2-1; maybe TRBD1 (5 bases). Deletions cut 1 base from V and 10 bases from J, with 11 bases between. Germline CDR1 reads MGHRA; CDR2 reads YSYEKL. There are 13 residues in the CDR3. The CDR3 sequence is CASSQGQGWEQFF. CDR3 sequence (DNA): TGCGCCAGCAGCCAAGGTCAGGGCTGGGAGCAGTTCTTC.

The chain recombines TRBV2 with TRBJ2-1; 8 bases map to TRBD1. This CDR3 spans 14 amino acids. The V segment lost 7 bases and the J segment 8 bases; nucleotides outside the gene matches: 10. Germline loops: CDR1 SNHLY, CDR2 FYNNEI. The CDR3, as DNA: TGTGCCAGCAAATTGAGACAGGGGTCGCATGAGCAGTTCTTC. Its translation is CASKLRQGSHEQFF. Using reference TRBV2 and TRBJ2-1 for the parts outside the CDR3, the full variable domain is EPEVTQTPSHQVTQMGQEVILRCVPISNHLYFYWYRQILGQKVEFLVSFYNNEISEKSEIFDDQFSVERPDGSNFTLKIRSTKLEDSAMYFCASKLRQGSHEQFFGPGTRLTVL.

V is TRBV6-1 and J is TRBJ2-7; TRBD1 matches 8 bases. The CDR3 is made up of 17 amino acids. Germline CDR1 is MNHNS and CDR2 is SASEGT. J lost 4 bases, V lost 1 base, and 12 bases had no gene match. CDR3 residues: CASSEGSYRGTWYEQYF. Here the CDR3 DNA reads TGTGCCAGCAGTGAAGGGTCGTACAGGGGGACTTGGTACGAGCAGTACTTC.

The rearrangement joins TRBV19 to TRBJ1-1, with D unresolved. The CDR3 length is 16 residues. Trimming stripped 9 bases from V and 1 base from J, with 21 bases between. Germline CDR1 and CDR2: LNHDA and SQIVND (reference sequence). This CDR3 reads CASLPARSGSNTEAFF. CDR3 nucleotide sequence: TGTGCCAGCCTCCCTGCGCGATCCGGGTCGAACACTGAAGCTTTCTTT.

V is TRBV7-2 and J is TRBJ1-5; D may be TRBD1 (6 bases). V was clipped by 5 bases and J by 9 bases, with 23 bases between them. This CDR3 is 16 amino acids long. The germline V gene has CDR1 SGHTA and CDR2 FQGNSA. The CDR3 spells CASSLHRDPIFGPQHF. The CDR3 DNA reads TGTGCCAGCAGCCTTCACAGGGACCCGATATTCGGGCCCCAGCATTTT. Drawing the rest from reference TRBV7-2 and TRBJ1-5, the complete variable domain is GAGVSQSPSNKVTEKGKDVELRCDPISGHTALYWYRQSLGQGLEFLIYFQGNSAPDKSGLPSDRFSAERTGGSVSTLTIQRTQQEDSAVYLCASSLHRDPIFGPQHFGDGTRLSIL.

The CDR3 DNA is TGTGCCACCCTAACCCCAGGGGTTGTTGGCGGGGAGCTGTTTTTT. Its translation: CATLTPGVVGGELFF. The chain links TRBV2 to TRBJ2-2; possible D gene TRBD1, 6 bases. V was cut by 10 bases and J by 7 bases, with 22 bases left in between. CDR3 size: 15 residues. Germline CDR1 SNHLY, CDR2 FYNNEI.

CDR3 nucleotide sequence: TGCGCCAGTCCGACAGAAATGAGGATTAATTCACCCCTCCACTTT. Its translation: CASPTEMRINSPLHF. The chain recombines TRBV5-1 with TRBJ1-6; D might be TRBD1 (5 bases). The V end lost 8 bases, the J end lost 6 bases, and 18 bases lay between the germline ends. Germline CDR1 reads SGHRS; CDR2 reads YFSETQ. The CDR3 runs 15 residues.

The chain links TRBV30 to TRBJ1-5; maybe TRBD1 (5 bases). The germline CDR1 and CDR2 sequences are GTSNPN and SVGIG (reference sequence). The CDR3 is 15 residues long. Deletions cut 6 bases from V and 7 bases from J, with 22 bases between. CDR3 in amino acids: CACPPRQGTRQPQHF. The CDR3 DNA sequence: TGTGCCTGCCCCCCCCGGCAGGGTACTCGGCAGCCCCAGCATTTT.

A single count supports this clone. The genes are TRBV9 and TRBJ1-2, with 10 bases aligning to TRBD1. CDR1 and CDR2 (germline): SGDLS, YYNGEE. The CDR3 is made up of 18 amino acids. V trimming: 3 bases; J trimming: 4 bases; junction bases outside the gene matches: 15. The CDR3 sequence is CASSGEIQDRGTPYGYTF. In DNA form, the CDR3 reads TGTGCCAGCAGCGGAGAGATCCAGGACAGGGGGACTCCCTATGGCTACACCTTC.